These 10 T cell receptor beta chains originate from one sample sequenced in a study of blood T cell repertoires in COVID-19 (dated by TCRdb to 2020 to 2022). The library relied on the immunoSEQ multiplex PCR assay. Imported from immuneACCESS, the table was reduced by TCRdb to in-frame sequences with V and J called. These copies leave out some clones; in studies compared against another copy, an unresolved V gene accounts for under half, and the cause of the remainder is not known. In all, the sample holds roughly 250,000 clones, and more than 70% of those were seen once. The leading ten clones occupy 2% to 2.5% of the sample. Sequencing was done on a sample of peripheral blood. These receptors were collected from a woman aged 40-49 years who had recovered from COVID-19.

This chain links TRBV7-3 with TRBJ1-5; possibly TRBD1 for D (6 bases). Deletions cut 5 bases from V and 5 bases from J, with 16 bases between. The germline CDR1 and CDR2 sequences are SGHTA and FQGTGA. The CDR3 length is 15 residues. CDR3 sequence: CASSPWGGGDQPQHF. CDR3 nucleotides: TGTGCCAGCAGCCCCTGGGGAGGGGGGGATCAGCCCCAGCATTTT.

About this clone itself: At one end the junction does not follow the germline gene, possibly because of a read error. The V and J genes are TRBV7-7 and TRBJ2-5; perhaps TRBD2 as D (7 bases). The V gene's germline CDR1 is SSHAT and CDR2 FNYEAQ (reference sequence). The CDR3 runs to 14 residues. DNA for the CDR3: TGTGCTAGCAGCCCAGAGGGGGGGGCTGGGACCCAGTACTTC. It specifies CASSPEGGAGTQYF.

The rearrangement uses TRBV12-3 or TRBV12-4 and TRBJ2-7; D is unresolved. V was trimmed by 3 bases and J by 6 bases, leaving 12 bases between them. CDR3 size: 13 residues. CDR3 region: CASSFNRDTEQYF. The CDR3, as DNA: TGTGCCAGCAGTTTCAACAGAGACACCGAGCAGTACTTC.

This clone was seen just once. This chain links TRBV3-1 (or the pseudogene TRBV3-2) with TRBJ2-1; possible D gene TRBD2, 6 bases. Trimming shortened V by 1 base and J by 5 bases, and 15 bases separated the two germline ends. The CDR3 is 16 residues long. CDR1 is LGHDT, CDR2 YNNKEL, per germline (reference sequence). CDR3 bases: TGTGCCAGCAGCCAAGCGGGGGTTACCTATCACAATGAGCAGTTCTTC. Translation gives CASSQAGVTYHNEQFF.

The genes are TRBV7-2 and TRBJ2-1; 11 bases fit TRBD1. This CDR3 has 16 residues. Germline-derived CDR1 and CDR2 are SGHTA and FQGNSA. V trimming: 3 bases; J trimming: 4 bases; junction bases outside the gene matches: 5. The CDR3 loop is CASSFWTGGTYNEQFF. CDR3 nucleotides: TGTGCCAGCAGCTTTTGGACAGGGGGCACGTACAATGAGCAGTTCTTC.

The gene calls are TRBV6-1 and TRBJ2-3; weak D call: TRBD1 (5 bases). V lost 3 bases and J 2 bases, leaving 9 bases between the germline ends. CDR3 length equals 14 residues. Germline V gene sequence: CDR1 MNHNS, CDR2 SASEGT. The CDR3 here is CASSDGRATDTQYF. The CDR3 coding sequence is TGTGCCAGCAGTGATGGCAGGGCCACAGATACGCAGTATTTT.

A single count supports this clone. V gene TRBV7-2 combines with J gene TRBJ1-4; D is possibly TRBD1 (6 bases). Germline V CDR1 and CDR2: SGHTA, FQGNSA. The CDR3 spans 18 residues. V lost 2 bases to trimming and J lost 7 bases, with 23 bases between them. The CDR3 region is CASSLLVGRGATTEKLFF. Here the CDR3 DNA reads TGTGCCAGCAGCTTATTAGTTGGACGGGGGGCAACGACTGAAAAACTGTTTTTT.

J is TRBJ2-7 and V is TRBV7-2, with 13 bases aligning to TRBD2. V gave up 0 bases and J gave up 7 bases; unmatched junction bases: 6. Germline V lookup: CDR1 SGHTA, CDR2 FQGNSA. This CDR3 comprises 16 residues. The CDR3 loop is CASSLAGTSGMGEQYF. The CDR3 DNA reads TGTGCCAGCAGCTTAGCTGGGACTAGCGGGATGGGAGAGCAGTACTTC.

The chain is built from TRBV5-1 and TRBJ2-1; D is possibly TRBD1 (6 bases). Germline CDR1 SGHRS, CDR2 YFSETQ. Between the trimmed V and J ends, which lost 3 bases and 7 bases, there was a span of 11 bases. The CDR3 is 13 amino acids. Here the CDR3 reads CASSSGVANEQFF. The CDR3 DNA reads TGCGCCAGCAGCTCAGGGGTGGCGAATGAGCAGTTCTTC.

V gene TRBV15 combines with J gene TRBJ2-5; the D gene is possibly TRBD2 (6 bases). The germline V gene encodes CDR1 LNHNV and CDR2 YYDKDF (reference sequence). V shed 5 bases and J shed 5 bases, with 21 bases lying between them. CDR3 length equals 16 residues. CDR3 in DNA: TGTGCCACCAGCCCGGCGGTCGGGAGAACCTCCGAGACCCAGTACTTC. It yields the protein CATSPAVGRTSETQYF.